The TCR beta chain under discussion was sequenced for a study of T cells in localized non-small cell lung cancer (dated by TCRdb to 2020 to 2021). With respect to the entire study: The study examined T cell repertoires in under 300 patients with early-stage NSCLC and compared tumors with uninvolved tumor-adjacent lungs. All 236 NSCLC patients in the cohort were treatment-naive and had localized lung tumors that were resected. NSCLC patients had a mean age of approximately 66 years, and about 140 were male and more than 90 female.

Study-wide conclusions, independent of this receptor: Uninvolved tumor-adjacent lung showed the highest T cell clonality, higher than tumor, which suggests more focused antigenic responses in the adjacent lung. Because multi-region sequencing of the tumors was not done, intratumor heterogeneity could not be ruled out. Because of the exploratory design, TCR variables were selected using unadjusted p-values without false-discovery rate correction. A median of around 57 of the top 100 tumor clones turned up in the paired uninvolved adjacent lung, and 25 to 35 of those clones also ranked among the top 100 of that same adjacent lung. Longer overall survival was associated with higher blood T cell density, whereas shorter survival was associated with higher adjacent-lung clonality.

At diagnosis, tumor, uninvolved tumor-adjacent lung and peripheral blood were collected and then preserved as a mix of FFPE and fresh-frozen material. For TCR repertoire profiling, blood samples were analyzed in the form of peripheral blood mononuclear cells. Notes on this clone: Its antigen is currently not known. Base qualities are missing; no much larger clone stands one base away.

TCR beta CDR3 regions were sequenced from DNA using the immunoSEQ Assay. Processing in the source paper ran as follows. To compute T cell density, TCR beta template counts were normalized to usable DNA, which was estimated by amplifying housekeeping genes. Using the preseqR package, richness was estimated by extrapolating to 120,000 templates for tissue samples and 400,000 templates for PBMC samples. Clonality was defined as one minus Pielou's evenness. Differential abundance testing on productive amino-acid clonotypes, with a minimum total count of 5 and an alpha of 0.1, was used to identify tissue-enriched TCRs. Repertoire overlap between compartments was quantified with the Jaccard Index and Morisita Overlap Index. GLIPH clustered TCR beta CDR3s with public tetramer-defined viral CDR3s; viral motifs required at least three viral sequences plus V-gene enrichment. Drawn from immuneACCESS, this table holds only the in-frame rearrangements with V and J called that TCRdb kept. Clones are partly lost; checked studies trace under half to an unresolved V gene and leave the rest unexplained. The D gene and trimming were derived from the DNA, and the V and J assignments and clone size from that table. Recorded for this sample are 70,000 to 95,000 clones; approximately 91% of them occurred a single time. The ten largest clones capture approximately 4% of the sample.

Based on the germline V gene, the CDR1 and CDR2 sequences are SGHRS and YFSETQ. V was cut back by 1 base and J by 1 base, leaving a gap of 11 bases between them. From cysteine to phenylalanine, the CDR3 is 15 amino acids long. Just CDR3 DNA is preserved here, 45 bases in frame from base 1. The receptor was derived from a woman aged 40-69 years with stage II squamous cell lung carcinoma. This material consisted of PBMCs, taken before any cancer treatment. Rearrangement joined TRBV5-1 to TRBJ1-2; no confident D gene assignment can be made. The base sequence is TGCGCCAGCAGCTTGAACGATCCATTTAACTATGGCTACACCTTC. This sequence encodes CASSLNDPFNYGYTF. Supplemented by the reference TRBV5-1 and TRBJ1-2 proteins around the CDR3, the complete variable domain is KAGVTQTPRYLIKTRGQQVTLSCSPISGHRSVSWYQQTPGQGLQFLFEYFSETQRNKGNFPGRFSGRQFSNSRSEMNVSTLELGDSALYLCASSLNDPFNYGYTFGSGTRLTVV.